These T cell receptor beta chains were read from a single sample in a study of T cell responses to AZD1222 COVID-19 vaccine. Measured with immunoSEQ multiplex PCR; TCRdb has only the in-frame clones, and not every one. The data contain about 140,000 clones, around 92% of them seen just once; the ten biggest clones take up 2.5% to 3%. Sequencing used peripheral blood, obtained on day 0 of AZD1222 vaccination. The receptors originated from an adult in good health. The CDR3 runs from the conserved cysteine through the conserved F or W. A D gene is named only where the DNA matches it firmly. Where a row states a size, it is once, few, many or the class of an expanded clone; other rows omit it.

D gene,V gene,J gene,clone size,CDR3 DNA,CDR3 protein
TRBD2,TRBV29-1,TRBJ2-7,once,TGCAGCGTTGCGGGACTAGCGGGAGATACAACCTACGAGCAGTACTTC,CSVAGLAGDTTYEQYF
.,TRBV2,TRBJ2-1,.,TGTGCCAGCAGTGAGTATGAGCAGTTCTTC,CASSEYEQFF
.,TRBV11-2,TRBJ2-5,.,TGTGCCAGCAGCACACGGACAGCCCAAGAGACCCAGTACTTC,CASSTRTAQETQYF
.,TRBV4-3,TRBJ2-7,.,TGCGCCAGCAGTCCAGGGAGAGCCCCGGGAGAGCAGTACTTC,CASSPGRAPGEQYF
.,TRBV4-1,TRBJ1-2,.,TGCGCCAGCAGCCAAGAACCGGGCAACTATGGCTACACCTTC,CASSQEPGNYGYTF
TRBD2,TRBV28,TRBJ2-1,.,TGTGCCAGCAGTTTAGCGGGAGGGCCCCAATACAATGAGCAGTTCTTC,CASSLAGGPQYNEQFF
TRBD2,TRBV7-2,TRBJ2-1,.,TGTGCCAGCAGCTTGGCGATAGCGGGGGGGGAGCAGTTCTTC,CASSLAIAGGEQFF
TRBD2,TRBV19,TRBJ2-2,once,TGTGCCAGTAGATCTGCCGGGGGGAGGACCGGGGAGCTGTTTTTT,CASRSAGGRTGELFF
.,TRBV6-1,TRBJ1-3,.,TGTGCCAGCAGTGAAAAGGGTGAACAATGGATATATTTT,CASSEKGEQWIYF
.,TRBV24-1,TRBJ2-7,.,TGTGCCACCAGGGGGACTCATGGTCTGTTGGAGCAGTACTTC,CATRGTHGLLEQYF
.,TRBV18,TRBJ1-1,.,TGTGCCAGCTCGCCAGGGTCACGGAACACTGAAGCTTTCTTT,CASSPGSRNTEAFF
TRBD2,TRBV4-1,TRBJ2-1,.,TGCGCCAGCAGCCAAAGGGTAGCGGGAGCATCGTACAATGAGCAGTTCTTC,CASSQRVAGASYNEQFF
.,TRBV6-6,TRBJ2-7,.,TGTGCCAGCAGTTACCCTGGAGGGCCGACCCCCAACGAGCAGTACTTC,CASSYPGGPTPNEQYF
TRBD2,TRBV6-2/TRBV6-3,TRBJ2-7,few,TGTGCCAGCAGCCGTCCCGGGACTAGCGAATACGAGCAGTACTTC,CASSRPGTSEYEQYF
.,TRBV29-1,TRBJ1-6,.,TGCAGCGTTGCCCCTCCTGGACGGAATTCACCCCTCCACTTT,CSVAPPGRNSPLHF
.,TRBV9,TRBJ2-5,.,TGTGCCAGCAGCCCCCGCGGCGCCTCGGCGGAGACCCAGTACTTC,CASSPRGASAETQYF
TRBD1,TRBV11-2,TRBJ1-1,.,TGTGCCAGCAGCTTACAGGGGGCCCACACTGAAGCTTTCTTT,CASSLQGAHTEAFF
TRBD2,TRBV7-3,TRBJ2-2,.,TGTGCCAGCAGCTTAGTAGCGGGAGGGGCCGGGGAGCTGTTTTTT,CASSLVAGGAGELFF
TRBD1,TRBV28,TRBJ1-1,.,TGTGCCAGCAGTTTGCCCTCCGGGACAGGGAAAGCTTTCTTT,CASSLPSGTGKAFF
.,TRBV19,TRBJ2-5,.,TGTGCCAGTAGTATGCGGGAGACCCAGTACTTC,CASSMRETQYF
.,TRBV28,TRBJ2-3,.,TGTGCCAGCAGCCTTAGCGGAATTAGCACAGATACGCAGTATTTT,CASSLSGISTDTQYF
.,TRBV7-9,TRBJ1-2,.,TGTGCCAGCAGCTTCTGGGACTCCGGCTACACCTTC,CASSFWDSGYTF
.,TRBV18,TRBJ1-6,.,TGTGCCAGCTCACCGGACATCAATTCACCCCTCCACTTT,CASSPDINSPLHF
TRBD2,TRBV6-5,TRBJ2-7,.,TGTGCCAGCAGTTACGGTGCGGAGGGAGGGTTGGGAGAGCAGTACTTC,CASSYGAEGGLGEQYF
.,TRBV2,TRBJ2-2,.,TGTGCCAGCAGTGGGACAGAGGTCACCGGGGAGCTGTTTTTT,CASSGTEVTGELFF
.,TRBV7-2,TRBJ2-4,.,TGTGCCAGCAGCTACGACACCGGCGGCATGAACATTCAGTACTTC,CASSYDTGGMNIQYF
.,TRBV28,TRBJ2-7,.,TGTGCCAGCAGTTTATACAGGGTGGGAGACGAGCAGTACTTC,CASSLYRVGDEQYF
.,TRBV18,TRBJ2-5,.,TGTGCCAGCTCACCCGAACTCCGAGAGACCCAGTACTTC,CASSPELRETQYF
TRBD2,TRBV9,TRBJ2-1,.,TGTGCCAGCAGCCATCGGACTAGCTTGAATTACAATGAGCAGTTCTTC,CASSHRTSLNYNEQFF
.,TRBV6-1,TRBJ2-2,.,TGTGCCAGCAGTGAACACAGGGAAACCGGGGAGCTGTTTTTT,CASSEHRETGELFF
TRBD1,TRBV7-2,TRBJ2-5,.,TGTGCCAGCAGCTTAGATCAGGGGGTTTTCAGCCAAGAGACCCAGTACTTC,CASSLDQGVFSQETQYF
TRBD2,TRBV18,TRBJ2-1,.,TGTGCCAGCTCACCTCTTAGCGGGGCCAGCTCCTACAATGAGCAGTTCTTC,CASSPLSGASSYNEQFF
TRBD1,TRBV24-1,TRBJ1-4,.,TGTGCCACCAGTGATCCGGGACAGGGTGATGAAAAACTGTTTTTT,CATSDPGQGDEKLFF
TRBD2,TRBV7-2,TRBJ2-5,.,TGTGCCAGCAGCTCCCGGAATGGCGGGGGGGGATTGGAGACCCAGTACTTC,CASSSRNGGGGLETQYF
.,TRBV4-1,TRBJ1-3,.,TGCGCCAGCAGCTCCCCCACGACAAGACGCAACACCATATATTTT,CASSSPTTRRNTIYF
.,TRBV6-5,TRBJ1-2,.,TGTGCCAGCAGTTACTCGACAGGCTATGGCTACACCTTC,CASSYSTGYGYTF
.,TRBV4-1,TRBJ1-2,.,TGCGCCAGCAGCCAAGTTGGCAGGCTAGCTAACTATGGCTACACCTTC,CASSQVGRLANYGYTF
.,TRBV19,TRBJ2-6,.,TGTGCCAGTAGTATTCCGGGAACCGGGGCCAACGTCCTGACTTTC,CASSIPGTGANVLTF
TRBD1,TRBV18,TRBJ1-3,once,TGTGCCAGCTCACCCCGACCGGGCGGACAGGGGCCTGGAAACACCATATATTTT,CASSPRPGGQGPGNTIYF
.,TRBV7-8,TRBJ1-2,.,TGTGCCAGCAGCTTAGCCGCGCCGGGAGGCGGCTACACCTTC,CASSLAAPGGGYTF
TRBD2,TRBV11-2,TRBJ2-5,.,TGTGCCAGCCTGGCTAGCGGGGACCTCCAAGAGACCCAGTACTTC,CASLASGDLQETQYF
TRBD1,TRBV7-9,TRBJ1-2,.,TGTGCCAGCAGCACACAGGGGTATGGCTACACCTTC,CASSTQGYGYTF
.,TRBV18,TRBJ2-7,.,TGTGCCAGCTCACCGGCCGTGACCCCCTTTAAGACCTACGAGCAGTACTTC,CASSPAVTPFKTYEQYF
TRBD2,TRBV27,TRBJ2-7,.,TGTGCCAGCAGTTCGGCGGGAGCCTACGAGCAGTACTTC,CASSSAGAYEQYF
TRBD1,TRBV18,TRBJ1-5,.,TGTGCCAGCTCACTGGACAGGGGGAATCAGCCCCAGCATTTT,CASSLDRGNQPQHF
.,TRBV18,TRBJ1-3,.,TGTGCCAGCTCACCACTCGGAAACGCCATATATTTT,CASSPLGNAIYF
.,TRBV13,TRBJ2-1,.,TGTGCCAGCAGTTTTTACCGGGATTTCAATGAGCAGTTCTTC,CASSFYRDFNEQFF
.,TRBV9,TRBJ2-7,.,TGTGCCAGCAGCGTAGATGGTGACCTTCGGAACGAGCAGTACTTC,CASSVDGDLRNEQYF
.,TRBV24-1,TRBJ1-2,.,TGTGCCACCAGTGACTCGACAGAGAACTATGGCTACACCTTC,CATSDSTENYGYTF
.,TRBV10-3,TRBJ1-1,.,TGTGCCATCAGTGAGGGTTCCTCCAGGGAAGCTTTCTTT,CAISEGSSREAFF
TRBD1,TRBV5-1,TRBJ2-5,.,TGCGCCAGCAGCTCCGGGACAGGGCGAGAGACCCAGTACTTC,CASSSGTGRETQYF
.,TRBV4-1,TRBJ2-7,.,TGCGCCAGCAGCCAAGGCCCCGGGACGGGCTCCTACGAGCAGTACTTC,CASSQGPGTGSYEQYF
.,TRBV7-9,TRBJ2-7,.,TGTGCCAGCAGCTTAGCGTCAAGCGAGCAGTACTTC,CASSLASSEQYF
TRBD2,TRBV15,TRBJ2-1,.,TGTGCCACCAGCAGAGAAGCCAGCGGGAGCTACAATGAGCAGTTCTTC,CATSREASGSYNEQFF
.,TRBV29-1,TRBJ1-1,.,TGCAGCGTGGGCAGGTATTTGAACACTGAAGCTTTCTTT,CSVGRYLNTEAFF